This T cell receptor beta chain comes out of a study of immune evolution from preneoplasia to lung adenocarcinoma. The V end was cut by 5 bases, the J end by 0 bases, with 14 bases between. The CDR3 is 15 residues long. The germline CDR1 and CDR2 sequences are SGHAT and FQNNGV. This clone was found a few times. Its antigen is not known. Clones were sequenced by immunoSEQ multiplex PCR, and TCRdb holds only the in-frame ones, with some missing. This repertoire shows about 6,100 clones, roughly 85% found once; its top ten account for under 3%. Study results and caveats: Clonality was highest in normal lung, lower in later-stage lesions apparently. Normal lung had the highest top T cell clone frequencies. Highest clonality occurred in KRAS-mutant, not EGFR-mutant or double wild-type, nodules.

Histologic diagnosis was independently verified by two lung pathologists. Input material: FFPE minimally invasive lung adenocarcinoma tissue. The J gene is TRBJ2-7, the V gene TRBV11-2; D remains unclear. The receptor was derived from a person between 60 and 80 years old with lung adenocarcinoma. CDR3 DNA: TGTGCCAGCAGCCGAATACTTTGGGGCTCCTACGAGCAGTACTTC. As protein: CASSRILWGSYEQYF.